This T cell receptor beta chain was identified in a study of identifying expanded T cells in peripheral blood. Collection occurred without any documented infections or immune events in donors. The germline V gene has CDR1 LGHNA and CDR2 YSLEER. Trimming stripped 0 bases from V and 0 bases from J, with 9 bases between. This CDR3 contains 17 residues. TCRdb keeps only in-frame clones here, not all; method: immunoSEQ multiplex PCR. The sample consists of 70,000 to 95,000 clones, around nine tenths of them appearing once. This clone occurred a few times. No antigen is known for it. Study conclusions and caveats: Clone count variance between roughly 2-week samples rose with total template count. Around 1.2 clones differed between technical replicates, versus around 16 and 19 over time.

This TCR derives from a person aged 18 to 70 in good health. J is TRBJ2-6 and V is TRBV4-3, with D perhaps matching TRBD1 (5 bases). Material: blood. The CDR3 loop reads CASSQDGASSGANVLTF. The CDR3 DNA is TGCGCCAGCAGCCAAGATGGGGCCAGCTCTGGGGCCAACGTCCTGACTTTC.